This T cell receptor (beta chain) is drawn from a study of patients and donors after allogeneic stem cell transplantation. The table lists this clonotype with a few counts. TCRdb reprocessed the RT-PCR reads via MiXCR and lists one record per CDR3 protein. The sample has some 960,000 distinct CDR3 sequences; about 20% are singletons. Trimming shortened V by 1 base and J by 5 bases, and 22 bases separated the two germline ends. CDR3 length: 18 amino acids. Germline lookup yields CDR1 SGHAT and CDR2 FQNNGV. Sequencing was performed on blood, either unsorted or a sorted T cell fraction (not recorded which). The V and J genes are TRBV11-2 and TRBJ2-3; possibly TRBD2 for D (7 bases). The source is a human donor who was either an allogeneic HSCT recipient or a stem cell or donor lymphocyte infusion donor (not recorded which). It is not recorded whose cells these are; they may come from a transplant donor. CDR3 sequence (DNA): TGTGCCAGCAGCTTAGTTCGATTATCGGGGGGCCTTCGAGATACGCAGTATTTT. Residues: CASSLVRLSGGLRDTQYF.